This is a list of T cell receptor beta chains from one sample in a study of cytomegalovirus exposure and HLA in healthy donors. Measured with immunoSEQ multiplex PCR; TCRdb has only the in-frame clones, and not every one. The sample has over 100,000 clones; about 8.5% are singletons. The sequenced sample consisted of PBMCs. These receptors were taken from a middle-aged man in good health and CMV-seronegative. CDR3s include the opening cysteine and the closing phenylalanine or tryptophan. The D gene is left open where the match is weak. Part of the rows lack a size; the others show once, few, many or a class for expanded clones.

j_gene | abundance | d_gene | v_gene | CDR3aa | CDR3nt
TRBJ1-2 | NA | TRBD1 | TRBV29-1 | CSVVIRGNGYTF | TGCAGCGTTGTAATCAGGGGGAATGGCTACACCTTC
TRBJ2-5 | few | TRBD2 | TRBV4-2 | CASSQGRGGRETQYF | TGTGCCAGCAGCCAAGGGCGGGGGGGCCGGGAGACCCAGTACTTC
TRBJ2-5 | NA | TRBD2 | TRBV5-8 | CASSLTSGQETQYF | TGTGCCAGCAGCTTGACTAGCGGCCAAGAGACCCAGTACTTC
TRBJ2-7 | few | NA | TRBV19 | CASSIGQGFDEQYF | TGTGCCAGTAGTATAGGCCAGGGCTTCGACGAGCAGTACTTC
TRBJ1-6 | few | TRBD1 | TRBV16 | CASSPGQGYSPLHF | TGTGCCAGCAGCCCCGGACAGGGCTATTCACCCCTCCACTTT
TRBJ2-5 | few | NA | TRBV6-6 | CASTGDGFWTQYF | TGTGCCAGCACCGGAGACGGCTTCTGGACCCAGTACTTC
TRBJ2-7 | few | TRBD1 | TRBV6-5 | CASSYRTGSYEQYF | TGTGCCAGCAGCTACCGGACAGGGTCCTACGAGCAGTACTTC
TRBJ1-2 | few | NA | TRBV5-6 | CASSPNALGQRLYGYTF | TGTGCCAGCAGCCCAAACGCACTCGGACAGCGACTCTATGGCTACACCTTC
TRBJ1-6 | NA | NA | TRBV9 | CASSVAQANNSPLHF | TGTGCCAGCAGCGTAGCACAGGCAAATAATTCACCCCTCCACTTT
TRBJ2-3 | NA | TRBD2 | TRBV15 | CATSSTSGGTDTQYF | TGTGCCACCAGCAGTACTAGCGGGGGCACAGATACGCAGTATTTT
TRBJ1-2 | NA | NA | TRBV7-9 | CASSLEIGLSNGYTF | TGTGCCAGCAGCTTAGAGATCGGACTCAGTAATGGCTACACCTTC
TRBJ2-7 | few | NA | TRBV7-9 | CASSSPPDMPSYEQYF | TGTGCCAGCAGCTCACCTCCTGACATGCCCTCCTACGAGCAGTACTTC
TRBJ1-1 | few | TRBD1 | TRBV7-6 | CASSLSEGQGARAFF | TGTGCCAGCAGCTTATCGGAGGGACAGGGGGCGAGGGCTTTCTTT
TRBJ1-2 | NA | TRBD1 | TRBV6-6 | CASSPPGTDYGYTF | TGTGCCAGCAGCCCTCCCGGGACAGACTATGGCTACACCTTC
TRBJ2-3 | NA | TRBD2 | TRBV2 | CASRPYPSGGADTQYF | TGTGCCAGCCGACCCTACCCCAGCGGGGGAGCAGATACGCAGTATTTT
TRBJ2-5 | few | NA | TRBV11-1 | CASSSGSSGLQETQYF | TGTGCCAGCAGCTCTGGGTCCTCAGGGTTACAAGAGACCCAGTACTTC
TRBJ2-3 | many | NA | TRBV5-1 | CASSPLRGTDTQYF | TGCGCCAGCAGCCCTCTAAGGGGTACAGATACGCAGTATTTT
TRBJ1-3 | NA | TRBD1 | TRBV18 | CASSRGQISGNTIYF | TGTGCCAGCTCACGGGGACAGATCTCTGGAAACACCATATATTTT
TRBJ1-1 | NA | TRBD1 | TRBV6-4 | CASSDLQGARTEAFF | TGTGCCAGCAGTGATCTACAGGGGGCACGGACTGAAGCTTTCTTT
TRBJ2-7 | NA | NA | TRBV6-1 | CASSEQRSSYEQYF | TGTGCCAGCAGTGAACAGCGAAGCTCCTACGAGCAGTACTTC